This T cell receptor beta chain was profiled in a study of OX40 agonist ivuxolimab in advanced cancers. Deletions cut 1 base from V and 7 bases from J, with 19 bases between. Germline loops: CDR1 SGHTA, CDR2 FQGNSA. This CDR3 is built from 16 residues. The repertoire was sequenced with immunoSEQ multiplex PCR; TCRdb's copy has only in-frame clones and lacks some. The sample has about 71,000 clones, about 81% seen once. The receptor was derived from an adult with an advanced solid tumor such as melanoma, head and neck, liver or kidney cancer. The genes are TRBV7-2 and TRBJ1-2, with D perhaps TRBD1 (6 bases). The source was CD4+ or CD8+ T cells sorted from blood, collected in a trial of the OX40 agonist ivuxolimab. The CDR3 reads CASSLEAAAGAVGYTF. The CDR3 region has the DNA TGTGCCAGCAGCTTAGAGGCGGCTGCGGGGGCAGTTGGCTACACCTTC.